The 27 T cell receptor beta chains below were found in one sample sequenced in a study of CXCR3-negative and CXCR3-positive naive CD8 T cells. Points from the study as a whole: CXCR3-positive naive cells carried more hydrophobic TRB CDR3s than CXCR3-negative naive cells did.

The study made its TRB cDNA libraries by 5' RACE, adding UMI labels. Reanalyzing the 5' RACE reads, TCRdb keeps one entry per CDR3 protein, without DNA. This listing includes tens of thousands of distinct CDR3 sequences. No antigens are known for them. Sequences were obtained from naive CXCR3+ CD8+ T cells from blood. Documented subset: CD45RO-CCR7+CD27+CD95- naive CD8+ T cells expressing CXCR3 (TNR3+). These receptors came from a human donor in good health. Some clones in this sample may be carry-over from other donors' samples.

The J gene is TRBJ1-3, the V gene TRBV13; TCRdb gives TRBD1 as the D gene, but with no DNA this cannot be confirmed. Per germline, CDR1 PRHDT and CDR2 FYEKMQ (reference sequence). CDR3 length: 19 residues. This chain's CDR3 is CASSLQGLTVLSSGNTIYF.

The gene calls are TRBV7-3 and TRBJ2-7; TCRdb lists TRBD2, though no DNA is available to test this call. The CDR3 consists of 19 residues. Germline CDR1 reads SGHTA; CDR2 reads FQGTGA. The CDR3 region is CASTLDLPHEASGTYEQYF.

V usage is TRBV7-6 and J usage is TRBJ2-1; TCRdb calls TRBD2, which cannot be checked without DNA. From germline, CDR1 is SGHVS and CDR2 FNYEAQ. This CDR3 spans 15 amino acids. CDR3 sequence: CASSPFTAGGDEQFF.

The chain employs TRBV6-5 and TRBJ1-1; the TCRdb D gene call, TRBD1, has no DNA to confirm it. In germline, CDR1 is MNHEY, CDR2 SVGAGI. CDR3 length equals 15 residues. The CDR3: CASSPDEYRGTEAFF.

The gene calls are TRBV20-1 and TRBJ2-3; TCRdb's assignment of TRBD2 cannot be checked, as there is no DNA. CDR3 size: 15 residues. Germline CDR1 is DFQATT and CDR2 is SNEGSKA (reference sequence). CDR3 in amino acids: CSASGLAGATDTQYF.

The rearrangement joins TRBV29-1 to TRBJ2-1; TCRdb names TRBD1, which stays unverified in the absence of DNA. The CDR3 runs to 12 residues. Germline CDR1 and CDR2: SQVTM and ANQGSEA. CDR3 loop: CSVEGVNNEQFF.

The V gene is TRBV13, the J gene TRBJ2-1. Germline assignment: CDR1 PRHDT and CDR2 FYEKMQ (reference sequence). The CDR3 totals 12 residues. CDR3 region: CASSLVWQEQFF.

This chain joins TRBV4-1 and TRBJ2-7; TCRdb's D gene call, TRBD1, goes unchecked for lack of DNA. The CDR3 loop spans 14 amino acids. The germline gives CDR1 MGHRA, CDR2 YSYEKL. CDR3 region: CASSQKTGSYEQYF.

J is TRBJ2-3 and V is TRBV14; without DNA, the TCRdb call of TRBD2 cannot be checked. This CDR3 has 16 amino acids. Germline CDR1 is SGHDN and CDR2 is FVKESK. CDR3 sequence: CASSQDSGRRTDTQYF. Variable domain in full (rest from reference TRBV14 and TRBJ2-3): EAGVTQFPSHSVIEKGQTVTLRCDPISGHDNLYWYRRVMGKEIKFLLHFVKESKQDESGMPNNRFLAERTGGTYSTLKVQPAELEDSGVYFCASSQDSGRRTDTQYFGPGTRLTVL.

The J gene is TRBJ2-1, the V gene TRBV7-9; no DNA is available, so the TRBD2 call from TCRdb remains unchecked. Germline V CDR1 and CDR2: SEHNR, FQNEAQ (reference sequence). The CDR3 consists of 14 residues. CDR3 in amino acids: CASSASLRLNEQFF.

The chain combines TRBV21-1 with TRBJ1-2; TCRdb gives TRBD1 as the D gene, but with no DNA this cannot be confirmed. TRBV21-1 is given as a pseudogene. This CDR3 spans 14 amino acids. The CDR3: CASSPSRGQYGYTF.

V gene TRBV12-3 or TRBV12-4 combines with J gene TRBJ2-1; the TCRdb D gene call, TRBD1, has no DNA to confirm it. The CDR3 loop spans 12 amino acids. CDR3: CASSLAGGPEFF.

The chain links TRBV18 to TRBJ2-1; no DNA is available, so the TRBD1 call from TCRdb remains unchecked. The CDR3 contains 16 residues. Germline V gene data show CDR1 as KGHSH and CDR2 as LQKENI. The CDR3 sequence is CASSPRDRGPYNEQFF.

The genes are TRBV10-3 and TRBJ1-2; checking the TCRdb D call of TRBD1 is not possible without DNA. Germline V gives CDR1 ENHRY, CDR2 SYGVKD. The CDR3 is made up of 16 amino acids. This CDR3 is CAISDRRDSRYYGYTF.

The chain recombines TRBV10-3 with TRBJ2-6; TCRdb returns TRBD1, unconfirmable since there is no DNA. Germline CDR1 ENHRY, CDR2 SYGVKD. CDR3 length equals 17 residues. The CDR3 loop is CAISGTGAISGANVLTF.

The CDR3 region is CASSVGGRAYNEQFF. The chain is built from TRBV9 and TRBJ2-1. This CDR3 spans 15 amino acids. Germline loops: CDR1 SGDLS, CDR2 YYNGEE.

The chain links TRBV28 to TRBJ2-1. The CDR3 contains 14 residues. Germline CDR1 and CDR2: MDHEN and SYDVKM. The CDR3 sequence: CASSFRGSYNEQFF.

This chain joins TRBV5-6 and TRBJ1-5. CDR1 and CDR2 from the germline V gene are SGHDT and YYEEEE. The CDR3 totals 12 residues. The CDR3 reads CASSLGPQTQHF.

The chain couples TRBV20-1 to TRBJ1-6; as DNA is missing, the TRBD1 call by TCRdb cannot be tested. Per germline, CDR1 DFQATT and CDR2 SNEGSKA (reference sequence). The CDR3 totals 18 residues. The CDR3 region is CSAIPVASQGSYNSPLHF.

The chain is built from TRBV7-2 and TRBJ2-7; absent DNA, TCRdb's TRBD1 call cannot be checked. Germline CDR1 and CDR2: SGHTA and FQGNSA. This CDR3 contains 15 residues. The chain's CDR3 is CASSSTGGAVNEQYF.

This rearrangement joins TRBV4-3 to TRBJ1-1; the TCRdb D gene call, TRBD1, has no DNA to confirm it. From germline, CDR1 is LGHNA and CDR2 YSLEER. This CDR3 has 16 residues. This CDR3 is CASSQEQIAAFTEAFF.

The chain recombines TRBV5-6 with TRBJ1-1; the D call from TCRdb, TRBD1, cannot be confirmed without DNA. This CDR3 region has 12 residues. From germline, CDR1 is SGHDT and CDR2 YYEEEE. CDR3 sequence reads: CASSWEKGEAFF.

This CDR3 is CASSSDSTNYGYTF. This sequence joins TRBV12-3 or TRBV12-4 and TRBJ1-2; absent DNA, TCRdb's TRBD1 call cannot be checked. The CDR3 has 14 residues.

CDR3 residues: CSARVLAEPSAYNEQFF. The rearrangement joins TRBV20-1 to TRBJ2-1; TCRdb's D call, TRBD2, is unchecked because there is no DNA. There are 17 residues in the CDR3. CDR1 DFQATT and CDR2 SNEGSKA come from the germline V gene (reference sequence).

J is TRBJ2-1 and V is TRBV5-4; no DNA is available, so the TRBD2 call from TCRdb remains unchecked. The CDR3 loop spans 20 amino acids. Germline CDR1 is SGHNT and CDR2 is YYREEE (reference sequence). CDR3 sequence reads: CASSLPEGVRYTSGRNEQFF. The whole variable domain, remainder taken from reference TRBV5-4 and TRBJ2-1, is ETGVTQSPTHLIKTRGQQVTLRCSSQSGHNTVSWYQQALGQGPQFIFQYYREEENGRGNFPPRFSGLQFPNYSSELNVNALELDDSALYLCASSLPEGVRYTSGRNEQFFGPGTRLTVL.

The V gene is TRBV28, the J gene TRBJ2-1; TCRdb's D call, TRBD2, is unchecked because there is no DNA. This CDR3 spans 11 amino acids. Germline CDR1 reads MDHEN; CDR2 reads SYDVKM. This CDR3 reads CAGSELDEQFF.

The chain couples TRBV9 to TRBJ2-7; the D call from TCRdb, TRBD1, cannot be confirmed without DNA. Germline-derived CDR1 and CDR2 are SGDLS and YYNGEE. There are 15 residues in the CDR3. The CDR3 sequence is CASSVGGRESYEQYF.